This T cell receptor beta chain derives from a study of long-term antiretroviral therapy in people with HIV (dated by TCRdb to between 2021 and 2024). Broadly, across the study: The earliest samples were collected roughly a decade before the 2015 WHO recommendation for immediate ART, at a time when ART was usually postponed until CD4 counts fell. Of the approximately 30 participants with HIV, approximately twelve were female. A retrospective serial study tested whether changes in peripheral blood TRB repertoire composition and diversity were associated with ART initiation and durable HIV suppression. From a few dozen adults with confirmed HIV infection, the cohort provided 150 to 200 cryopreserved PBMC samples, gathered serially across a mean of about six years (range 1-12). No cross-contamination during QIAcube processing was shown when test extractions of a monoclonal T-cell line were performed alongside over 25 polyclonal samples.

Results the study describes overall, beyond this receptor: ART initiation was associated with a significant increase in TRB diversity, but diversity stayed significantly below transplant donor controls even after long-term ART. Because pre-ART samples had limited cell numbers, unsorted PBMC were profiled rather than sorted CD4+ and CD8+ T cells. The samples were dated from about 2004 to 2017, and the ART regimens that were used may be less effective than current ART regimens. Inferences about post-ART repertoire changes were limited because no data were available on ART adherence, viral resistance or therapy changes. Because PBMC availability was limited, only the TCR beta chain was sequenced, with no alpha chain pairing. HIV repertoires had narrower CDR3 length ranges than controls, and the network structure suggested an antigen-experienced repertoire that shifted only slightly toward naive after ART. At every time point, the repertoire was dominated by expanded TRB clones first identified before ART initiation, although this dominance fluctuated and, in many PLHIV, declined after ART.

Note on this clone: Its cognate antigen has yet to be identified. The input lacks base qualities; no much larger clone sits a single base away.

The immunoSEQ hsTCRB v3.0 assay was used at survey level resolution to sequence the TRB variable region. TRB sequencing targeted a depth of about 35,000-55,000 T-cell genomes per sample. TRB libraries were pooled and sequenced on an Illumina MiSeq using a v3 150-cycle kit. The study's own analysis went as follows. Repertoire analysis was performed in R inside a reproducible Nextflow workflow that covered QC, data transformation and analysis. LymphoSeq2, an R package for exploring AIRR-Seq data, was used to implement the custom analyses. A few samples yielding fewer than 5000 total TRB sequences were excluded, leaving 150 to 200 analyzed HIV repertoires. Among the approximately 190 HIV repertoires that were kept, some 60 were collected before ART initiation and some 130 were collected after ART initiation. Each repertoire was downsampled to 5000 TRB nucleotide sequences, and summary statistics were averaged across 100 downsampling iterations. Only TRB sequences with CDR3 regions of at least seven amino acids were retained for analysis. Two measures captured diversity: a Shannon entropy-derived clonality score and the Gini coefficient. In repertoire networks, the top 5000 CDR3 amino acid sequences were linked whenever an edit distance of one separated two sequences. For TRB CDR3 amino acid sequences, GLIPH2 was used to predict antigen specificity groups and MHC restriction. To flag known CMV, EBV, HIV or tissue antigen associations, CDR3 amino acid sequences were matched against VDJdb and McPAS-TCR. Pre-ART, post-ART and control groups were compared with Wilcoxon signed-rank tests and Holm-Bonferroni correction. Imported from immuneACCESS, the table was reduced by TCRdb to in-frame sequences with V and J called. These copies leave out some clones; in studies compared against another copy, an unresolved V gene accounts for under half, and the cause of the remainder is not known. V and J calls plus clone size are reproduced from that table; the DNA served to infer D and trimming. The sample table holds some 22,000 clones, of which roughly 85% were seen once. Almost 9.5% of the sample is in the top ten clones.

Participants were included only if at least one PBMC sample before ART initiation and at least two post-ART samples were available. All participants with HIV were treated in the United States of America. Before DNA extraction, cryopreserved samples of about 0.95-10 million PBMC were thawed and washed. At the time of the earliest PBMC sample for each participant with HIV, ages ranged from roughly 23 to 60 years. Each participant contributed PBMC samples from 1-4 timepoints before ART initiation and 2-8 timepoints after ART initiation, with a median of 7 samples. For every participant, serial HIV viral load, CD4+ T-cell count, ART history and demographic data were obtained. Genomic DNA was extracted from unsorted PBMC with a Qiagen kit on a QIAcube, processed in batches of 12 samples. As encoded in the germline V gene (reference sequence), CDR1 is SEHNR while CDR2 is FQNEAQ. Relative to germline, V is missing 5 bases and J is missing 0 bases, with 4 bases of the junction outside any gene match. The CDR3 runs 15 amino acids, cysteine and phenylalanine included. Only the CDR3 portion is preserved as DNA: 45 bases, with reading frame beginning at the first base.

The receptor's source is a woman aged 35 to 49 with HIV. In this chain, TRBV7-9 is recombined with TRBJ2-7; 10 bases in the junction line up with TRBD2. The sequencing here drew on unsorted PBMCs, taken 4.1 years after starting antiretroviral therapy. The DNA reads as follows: TGTGCCAGCAGCGGTAGCGGGGGGAGCTCCTACGAGCAGTACTTC. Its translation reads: CASSGSGGSSYEQYF.